What follows is one T cell receptor (beta chain) and its context. Germline V CDR1 and CDR2: LNHNV, YYDKDF (reference sequence). The V and J ends lost 4 bases and 4 bases respectively, with 14 bases between them. The CDR3 consists of 15 residues. These data originate in a study of blood T cell repertoires in COVID-19. Turning to the study itself: The United States, Italy and Spain were the sources of the acute and convalescent COVID-19 samples. Nucleic acid was either cDNA or gDNA, and it came from T cells, B-cell-depleted T cells, or PBMCs.

Repertoires were generated with immunoSEQ multiplex PCR, while TCRdb's copy carries only in-frame clones and drops some. In the table there are 390,000 or so clones, about 90% of which are singletons. The receptor was isolated from a woman aged 25 to 45 with COVID-19, enrolled during active disease. The sequencing input was peripheral blood. The chain has TRBV15 and TRBJ2-1; weak D call: TRBD1 (6 bases). The CDR3 region is CATSTRQAAYNEQFF. In nucleotides, the CDR3 is TGTGCCACCAGCACGAGACAGGCCGCATACAATGAGCAGTTCTTC. Together with reference TRBV15 and TRBJ2-1, the CDR3 gives the full variable domain: DAMVIQNPRYQVTQFGKPVTLSCSQTLNHNVMYWYQQKSSQAPKLLFHYYDKDFNNEADTPDNFQSRRPNTSFCFLDIRSPGLGDTAMYLCATSTRQAAYNEQFFGPGTRLTVL.